This entry describes one T cell receptor (beta chain). Its antigen is as yet unknown. Within the ViraFEST assay, antigen-specific CD4+ T cells underwent expansion with viral peptide pools prior to sequencing. Having been cultured for roughly 11 days, the cells underwent CD4+ T cell isolation. Vaccine recipients had no previous SARS-CoV-2 infection; their nucleocapsid antibodies were negative. The sample comes from a study of vaccination effects on CD4 cells after COVID-19. Findings and caveats of the study: There was marked clonal contraction among infection- and vaccine-induced clones late after vaccination.

Profiled with immunoSEQ multiplex PCR; TCRdb holds only in-frame clones, not every one. The sample consists of roughly 60,000 clones, around 70% of them appearing once. This CDR3 comprises 14 residues. The specimen comprised CD4+ T cells from PBMCs cultured with SARS-CoV-2 spike peptides, sampled before COVID-19 vaccination. The clonotype was recovered from a human donor who received a COVID-19 vaccine. The chain has TRBV12-2 and TRBJ2-7; TRBD2, as called in the table, went unchecked against the DNA. TRBV12-2 is a pseudogene locus. In nucleotides, the CDR3 is TGTGCAAGTCGCTTAGCTTACTCTGCCTACGAGCAGTACTTC. Protein product: CASRLAYSAYEQYF.